This T cell receptor beta chain came from a study of cytomegalovirus exposure and HLA in healthy donors. Whole-study context: Earlier results showed 90 million to 130 million unique TCR beta sequences derived from roughly 200 million T cells. General study findings and limits: In a later analysis, TCR beta V- and J-gene trimming showed a link to a missense DCLRE1C variant.

Only one count was recorded for this clone. Its antigen is not identified. Germline V gene lookup returns CDR1 SGHRS and CDR2 YFSETQ. The trim removed 1 base at V and 1 base at J, leaving 2 bases unmatched. This CDR3 is built from 15 residues. With 60 Vbeta and 13 Jbeta primers, the PCR was carried out. Measured with immunoSEQ multiplex PCR; TCRdb has only the in-frame clones, and not every one. The table shows fewer than 130,000 clones, with over 60% occurring only once. The receptor was isolated from a woman aged 60-75 years in good health and CMV-seropositive. The sample was PBMCs. The rearrangement joins TRBV5-1 to TRBJ1-3; 7 nucleotides align to TRBD1. In DNA, the CDR3 is TGCGCCAGCAGCTTGTGGGGACAGTCTGGAAACACCATATATTTT. Encoded protein: CASSLWGQSGNTIYF.